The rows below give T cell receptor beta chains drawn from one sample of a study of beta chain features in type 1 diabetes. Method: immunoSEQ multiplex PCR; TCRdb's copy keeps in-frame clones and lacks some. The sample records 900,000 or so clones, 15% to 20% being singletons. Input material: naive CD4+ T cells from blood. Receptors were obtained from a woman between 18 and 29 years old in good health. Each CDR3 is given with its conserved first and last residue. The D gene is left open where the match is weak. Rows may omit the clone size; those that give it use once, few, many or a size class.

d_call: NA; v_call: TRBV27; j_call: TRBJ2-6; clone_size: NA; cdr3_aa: CASSLFSSLSGANVLTF; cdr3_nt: TGTGCCAGCAGTTTATTCTCCTCTCTTTCTGGGGCCAACGTCCTGACTTTC
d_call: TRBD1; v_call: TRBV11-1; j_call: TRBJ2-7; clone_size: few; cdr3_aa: CASSRQGYEQYF; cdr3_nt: TGTGCCAGCAGCCGACAGGGCTACGAGCAGTACTTC
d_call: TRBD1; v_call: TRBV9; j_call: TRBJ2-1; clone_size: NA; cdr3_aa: CASSVGQGGLYNEQFF; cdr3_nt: TGTGCCAGCAGCGTAGGACAGGGGGGCCTCTACAATGAGCAGTTCTTC
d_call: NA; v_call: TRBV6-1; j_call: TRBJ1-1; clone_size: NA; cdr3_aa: CASVVGVRATEAFF; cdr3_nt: TGTGCCAGCGTAGTAGGGGTCCGGGCCACTGAAGCTTTCTTT
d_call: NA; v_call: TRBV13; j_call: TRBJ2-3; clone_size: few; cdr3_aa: CASSSFLSGYTDTQYF; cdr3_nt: TGTGCCAGCAGCTCATTTCTTAGCGGATACACAGATACGCAGTATTTT
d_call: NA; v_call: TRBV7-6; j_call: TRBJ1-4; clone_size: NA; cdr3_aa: CASSLGPYEGLGEKLFF; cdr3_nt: TGTGCCAGCAGCTTAGGCCCCTATGAGGGGCTGGGGGAAAAACTGTTTTTT
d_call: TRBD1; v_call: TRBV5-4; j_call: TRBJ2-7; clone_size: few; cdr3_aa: CASSSTTGTYEQYF; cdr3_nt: TGTGCCAGCAGCTCAACGACAGGGACCTACGAGCAGTACTTC
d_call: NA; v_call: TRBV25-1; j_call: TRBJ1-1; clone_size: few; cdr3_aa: CASSGYSGTEAFF; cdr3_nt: TGTGCCAGCAGTGGATATTCGGGGACTGAAGCTTTCTTT
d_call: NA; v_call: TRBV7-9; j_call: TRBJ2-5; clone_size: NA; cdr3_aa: CASSFGLGAGRFAQYF; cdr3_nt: TGTGCCAGCAGCTTCGGATTAGGGGCAGGGAGGTTTGCCCAGTACTTC
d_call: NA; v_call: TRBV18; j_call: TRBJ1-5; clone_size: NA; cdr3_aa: CASSLGLSNQPQHF; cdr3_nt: TGTGCCAGCTCCTTAGGGTTAAGCAATCAGCCCCAGCATTTT
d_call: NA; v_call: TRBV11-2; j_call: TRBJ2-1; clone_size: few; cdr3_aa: CASSLAGHNEQFF; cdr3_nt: TGTGCCAGCAGCTTAGCGGGCCACAATGAGCAGTTCTTC
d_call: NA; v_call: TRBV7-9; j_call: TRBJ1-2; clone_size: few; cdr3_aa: CASSLPWQGPDVSRGYTF; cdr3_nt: TGTGCCAGCAGCTTACCATGGCAGGGACCCGATGTATCTCGTGGCTACACCTTC
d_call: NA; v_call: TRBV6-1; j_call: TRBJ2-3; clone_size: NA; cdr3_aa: CASSSTHADTQYF; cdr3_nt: TGTGCCAGCAGTTCAACTCATGCGGATACGCAGTATTTT
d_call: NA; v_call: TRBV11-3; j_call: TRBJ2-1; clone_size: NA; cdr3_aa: CASSLFYGNNEQFF; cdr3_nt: TGTGCCAGCAGCTTATTCTACGGAAACAATGAGCAGTTCTTC
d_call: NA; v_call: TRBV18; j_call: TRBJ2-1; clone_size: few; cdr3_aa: CASSSYNEQFF; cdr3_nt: TGTGCCAGCTCATCATACAATGAGCAGTTCTTC
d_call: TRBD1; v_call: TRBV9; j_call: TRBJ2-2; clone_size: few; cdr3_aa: CASSGMTGVITGELFF; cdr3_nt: TGTGCCAGCAGCGGAATGACAGGGGTGATCACCGGGGAGCTGTTTTTT
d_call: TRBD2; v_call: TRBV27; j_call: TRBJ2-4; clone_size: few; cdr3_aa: CASSLGTSGRAKNIQYF; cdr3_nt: TGTGCCAGCAGTTTAGGGACTAGCGGGAGGGCTAAAAACATTCAGTACTTC
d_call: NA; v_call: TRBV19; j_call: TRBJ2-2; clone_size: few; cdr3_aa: CASSLRQRNTGELFF; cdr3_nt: TGTGCCAGTAGTCTTCGACAGCGCAACACCGGGGAGCTGTTTTTT
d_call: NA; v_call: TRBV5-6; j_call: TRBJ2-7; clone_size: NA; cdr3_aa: CASSLGELIRDF; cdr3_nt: TGTGCCAGCAGCTTGGGTGAGCTTATACGTGACTTC
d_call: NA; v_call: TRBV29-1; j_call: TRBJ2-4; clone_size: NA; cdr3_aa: CSVGTRNIQYF; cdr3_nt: TGCAGCGTCGGGACTCGAAACATTCAGTACTTC
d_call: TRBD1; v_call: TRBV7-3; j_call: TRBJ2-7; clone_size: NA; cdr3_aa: CASSPQGASYEQYF; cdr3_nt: TGTGCCAGCAGCCCCCAGGGGGCCTCCTACGAGCAGTACTTC
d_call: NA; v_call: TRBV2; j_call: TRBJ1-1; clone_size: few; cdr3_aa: CASSAQQATEAFF; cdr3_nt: TGTGCCAGCAGTGCGCAGCAGGCAACTGAAGCTTTCTTT
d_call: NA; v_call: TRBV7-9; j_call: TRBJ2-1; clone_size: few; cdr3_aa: CASSFFPSRNEQFF; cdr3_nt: TGTGCCAGCAGCTTTTTTCCCAGCCGCAATGAGCAGTTCTTC
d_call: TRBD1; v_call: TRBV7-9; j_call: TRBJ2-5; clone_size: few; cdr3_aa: CASSLIWDRKGQETQYF; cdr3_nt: TGTGCCAGCAGCTTAATCTGGGACAGGAAAGGACAAGAGACCCAGTACTTC